This entry concerns a single T cell receptor beta chain. This sample stems from a study of blood T cell repertoires in COVID-19. In the original workflow: From reference gene primer amplification, estimates of nucleated cell counts were derived. Clones were read by immunoSEQ multiplex PCR, and TCRdb kept only the in-frame ones, dropping some. V and J calls and clone size are those listed in that table; D and trimming were worked out from the DNA. The data show approximately 260,000 clones, about 87% seen once. CDR3 length equals 15 residues. V was pared by 4 bases and J by 6 bases, with 8 bases of the junction left unmatched. The germline gives CDR1 LGHNA, CDR2 YSLEER.

Sequencing input: peripheral blood. This receptor was taken from a woman aged 70-85 years with COVID-19, enrolled during active disease. V is TRBV4-3 and J is TRBJ2-1, with TRBD1 matching over 8 bases. Here the CDR3 reads CASSRTGGQGNEQFF. The CDR3 nucleotides read TGCGCCAGCAGCCGCACAGGGGGGCAGGGCAATGAGCAGTTCTTC.